The clone carrying this TCR beta chain was observed once. This entry belongs to a study of blood T cell repertoires in COVID-19. Study context: Acute and convalescent COVID-19 specimens originated in the United States, Italy and Spain. T cells, B-cell-depleted T cells, or PBMCs supplied cDNA or gDNA.

V was shortened by 1 base and J by 7 bases, with 14 bases between the two germline ends. Germline CDR1 is LGHNA and CDR2 is YNFKEQ. This CDR3 is 16 amino acids long. Measured with immunoSEQ multiplex PCR; TCRdb has only the in-frame clones, and not every one. The sample consists of about 200,000 clones, roughly 80% of them appearing once. The J gene is TRBJ1-6, the V gene TRBV4-2; TRBD1 is a possible D gene (6 bases). Sample: peripheral blood. This clonotype was sampled from a woman aged 60-75 years with COVID-19, enrolled during active disease. CDR3 DNA sequence: TGTGCCAGCAGCCAAGCTAGCAGTCAGGGGAATTCACCCCTCCACTTT. It yields the protein CASSQASSQGNSPLHF.